This T cell receptor beta chain was captured by sequencing in a study of blood T cell repertoires in COVID-19. Trimming left V 1 base short and J 8 bases short, with 21 bases between. The CDR3 sequence is 18 residues long. Germline CDR1 is MGHRA and CDR2 is YSYEKL. Only in-frame clones appear in the TCRdb table, and some are missing; sequencing was by immunoSEQ multiplex PCR. The table includes 100,000 to 150,000 clones, 75% to 90% detected once. Specimen: peripheral blood. This clonotype was obtained from a woman of 80 years or more with COVID-19, enrolled during active disease. This chain uses TRBV4-1 with TRBJ1-6; weak D call: TRBD1 (6 bases). The CDR3 DNA follows: TGCGCCAGCAGCCAAGCCAGCTTACAGGGTTATCATGATTCACCCCTCCACTTT. Translating it yields CASSQASLQGYHDSPLHF.